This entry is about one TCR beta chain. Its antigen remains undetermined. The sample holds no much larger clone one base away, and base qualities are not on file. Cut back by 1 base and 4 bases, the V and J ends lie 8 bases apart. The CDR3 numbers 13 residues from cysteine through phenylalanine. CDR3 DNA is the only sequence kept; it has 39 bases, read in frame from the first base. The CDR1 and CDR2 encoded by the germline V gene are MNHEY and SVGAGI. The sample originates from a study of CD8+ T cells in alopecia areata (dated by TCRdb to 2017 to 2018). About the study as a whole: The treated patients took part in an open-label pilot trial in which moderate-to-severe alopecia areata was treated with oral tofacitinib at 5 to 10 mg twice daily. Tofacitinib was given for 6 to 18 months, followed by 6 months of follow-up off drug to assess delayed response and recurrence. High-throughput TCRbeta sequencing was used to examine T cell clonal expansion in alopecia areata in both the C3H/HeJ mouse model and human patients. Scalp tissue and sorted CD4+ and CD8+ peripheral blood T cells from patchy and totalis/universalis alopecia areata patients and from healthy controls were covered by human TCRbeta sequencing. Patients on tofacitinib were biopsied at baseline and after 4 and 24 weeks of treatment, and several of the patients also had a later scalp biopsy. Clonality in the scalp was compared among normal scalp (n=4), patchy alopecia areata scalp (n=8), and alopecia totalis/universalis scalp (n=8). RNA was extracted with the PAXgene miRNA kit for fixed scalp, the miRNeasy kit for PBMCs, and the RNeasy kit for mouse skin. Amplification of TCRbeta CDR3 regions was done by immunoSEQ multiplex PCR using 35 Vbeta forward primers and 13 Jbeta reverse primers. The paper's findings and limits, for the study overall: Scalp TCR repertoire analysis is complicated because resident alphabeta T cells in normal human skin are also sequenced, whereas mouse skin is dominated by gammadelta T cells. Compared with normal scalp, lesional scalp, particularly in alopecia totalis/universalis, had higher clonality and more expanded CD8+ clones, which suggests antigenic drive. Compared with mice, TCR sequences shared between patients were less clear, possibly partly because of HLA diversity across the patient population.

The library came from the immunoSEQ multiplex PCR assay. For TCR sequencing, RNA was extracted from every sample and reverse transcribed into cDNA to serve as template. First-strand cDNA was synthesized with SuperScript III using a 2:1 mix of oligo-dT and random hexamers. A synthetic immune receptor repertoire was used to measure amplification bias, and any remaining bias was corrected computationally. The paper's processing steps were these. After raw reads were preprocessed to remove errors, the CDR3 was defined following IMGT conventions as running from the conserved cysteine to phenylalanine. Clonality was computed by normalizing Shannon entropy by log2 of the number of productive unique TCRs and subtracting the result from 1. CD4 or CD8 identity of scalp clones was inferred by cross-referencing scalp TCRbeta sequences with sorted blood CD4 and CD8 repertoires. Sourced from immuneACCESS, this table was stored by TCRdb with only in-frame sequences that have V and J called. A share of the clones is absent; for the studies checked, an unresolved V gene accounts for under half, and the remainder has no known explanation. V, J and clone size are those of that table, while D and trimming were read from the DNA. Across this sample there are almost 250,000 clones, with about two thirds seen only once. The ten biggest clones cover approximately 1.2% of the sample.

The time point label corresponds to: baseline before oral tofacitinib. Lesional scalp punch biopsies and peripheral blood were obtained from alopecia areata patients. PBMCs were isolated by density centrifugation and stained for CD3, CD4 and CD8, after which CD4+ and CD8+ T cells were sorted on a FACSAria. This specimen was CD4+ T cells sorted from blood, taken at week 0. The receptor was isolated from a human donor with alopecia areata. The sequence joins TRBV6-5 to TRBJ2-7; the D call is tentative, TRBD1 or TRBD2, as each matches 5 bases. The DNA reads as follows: TGTGCCAGCAGTTACTTGGGGGAGTACGAGCAGTACTTC. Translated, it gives CASSYLGEYEQYF.